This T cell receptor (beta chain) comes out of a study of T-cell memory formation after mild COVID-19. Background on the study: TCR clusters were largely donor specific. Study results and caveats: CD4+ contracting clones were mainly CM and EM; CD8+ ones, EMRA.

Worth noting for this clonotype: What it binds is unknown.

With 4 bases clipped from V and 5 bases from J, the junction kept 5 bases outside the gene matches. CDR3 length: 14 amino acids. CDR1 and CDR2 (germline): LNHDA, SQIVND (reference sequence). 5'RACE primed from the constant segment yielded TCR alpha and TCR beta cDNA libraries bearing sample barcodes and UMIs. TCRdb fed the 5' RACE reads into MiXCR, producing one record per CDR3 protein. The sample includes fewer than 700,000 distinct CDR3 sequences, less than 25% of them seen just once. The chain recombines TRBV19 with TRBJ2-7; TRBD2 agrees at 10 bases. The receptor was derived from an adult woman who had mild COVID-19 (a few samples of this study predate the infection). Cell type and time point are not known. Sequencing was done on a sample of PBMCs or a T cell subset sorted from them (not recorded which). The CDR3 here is CASSTTSGVNEQYF. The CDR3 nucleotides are TGTGCCAGTAGTACCACTAGCGGGGTGAACGAGCAGTACTTC.